This is a list of T cell receptor beta chains from one sample in a study of cytomegalovirus exposure and HLA in healthy donors. Clones were sequenced by immunoSEQ multiplex PCR, and TCRdb holds only the in-frame ones, with some missing. The sample lists approximately 100,000 clones, 87% occurring once. Material: PBMCs. Receptor source: a woman aged 25-40 years in good health and CMV-seronegative. Each CDR3 is given with its conserved first and last residue. D genes are given only for firm matches. The size entry is marked missing in some rows and otherwise reads once, few, many or a size class.

cdr3_nt cdr3_aa clone_size d_call j_call v_call
TGTGCCAGCAGCTACCTATTAGCGACGAGCTCCTACGAGCAGTACTTC CASSYLLATSSYEQYF once . TRBJ2-7 TRBV5-6
TGTGCCAGCACGCAACAGGCCTTTCTAGGCTACGAGCAGTACTTC CASTQQAFLGYEQYF . . TRBJ2-7 TRBV27
TGTGCTACACAGGGGGTGAATACCGGGGAGCTGTTTTTT CATQGVNTGELFF . TRBD1 TRBJ2-2 TRBV10-3
TGTGCCAGCAGTTTCCTACAGGGCGGCTCCTACGAGCAGTACTTC CASSFLQGGSYEQYF . . TRBJ2-7 TRBV27
TGTGCCAGCAGCTTCCTTAGCGGGAGGGCCACGAGTGAGCAGTTCTTC CASSFLSGRATSEQFF . TRBD2 TRBJ2-1 TRBV7-3
TGTGCCAGCAGCTTGAGAGCCTCTGGGGACATTTACAATGAGCAGTTCTTC CASSLRASGDIYNEQFF . . TRBJ2-1 TRBV7-6
TGTGCCAGCAGCTTGGCCGGACTAGCGTACGCCACAGATACGCAGTATTTT CASSLAGLAYATDTQYF few TRBD2 TRBJ2-3 TRBV5-5
TGTGCCACAACCACGGACAGGGGCCAGACCCAGTACTTC CATTTDRGQTQYF once TRBD1 TRBJ2-5 TRBV10-3
TGTGCCAGCAGGGTTCCCAAGGACTGGGACTCCTACGAGCAGTACTTC CASRVPKDWDSYEQYF . . TRBJ2-7 TRBV2
TGTGCCAGCAGTGAAATTCGACAGGGGGAGGGCGGGGAGCTGTTTTTT CASSEIRQGEGGELFF . TRBD1 TRBJ2-2 TRBV2
TGTGCCAGCAGTAGAGAGAGAATAAGGAGCAATCAGCCTCAGCATTTT CASSRERIRSNQPQHF . . TRBJ1-5 TRBV7-8
TGCAGCGTGACCCTAGGGGGGGTATACGAGACCCAGTACTTC CSVTLGGVYETQYF . . TRBJ2-5 TRBV29-1
TGTGCCAGCAGCCCCTCCGGAGGCTACGAGCAGTACTTC CASSPSGGYEQYF . . TRBJ2-7 TRBV11-2
TGTGCCAGCAGTCAGTCGTATGGCTACACCTTC CASSQSYGYTF few . TRBJ1-2 TRBV25-1
TGTGCCACCAGCACCCCAGGCAGGGGAAACCATGGCTACACCTTC CATSTPGRGNHGYTF . . TRBJ1-2 TRBV15
TGTGCCAGCAGCGTTTCAGGGGTTGCTGGAAACACCATATATTTT CASSVSGVAGNTIYF . . TRBJ1-3 TRBV9
TGTGCCAGCAGCGTAGGCGGGGGGGCCAGGGAGACCCAGTACTTC CASSVGGGARETQYF . TRBD2 TRBJ2-5 TRBV9
TGTGCCAGCAGCTTAGTTGCGCGGGGGGACACAGATACGCAGTATTTT CASSLVARGDTDTQYF once TRBD2 TRBJ2-3 TRBV11-2
TGCGCCAGCAGCCACGGACTAGCGGGGGGGCCCTACAATGAGCAGTTCTTC CASSHGLAGGPYNEQFF . TRBD2 TRBJ2-1 TRBV5-1
TGTGCCAGCTCGCCCATAGACAGCCAAGAGACCCAGTACTTC CASSPIDSQETQYF . . TRBJ2-5 TRBV18
TGTGCCAGCAGTTTGCCCGGACTAGCGGGAGTAGCCGGGGAGCTGTTTTTT CASSLPGLAGVAGELFF . TRBD2 TRBJ2-2 TRBV28
TGCGCCAGTAATCACCCGACTAGCGGCTTACTGGACACCGGGGAGCTGTTTTTT CASNHPTSGLLDTGELFF . TRBD2 TRBJ2-2 TRBV4-1
TGCGCCAGCAGCCTCGTCAGCGGGAGGGGAGATACGCAGTATTTT CASSLVSGRGDTQYF . TRBD2 TRBJ2-3 TRBV5-1
TGTGCCAGCAGCCTACAGGGGAATGAGCAGTTCTTC CASSLQGNEQFF . TRBD1 TRBJ2-1 TRBV7-4
TGTGCCAGCAGTTTATACAACTACGAGCAGTACTTC CASSLYNYEQYF . . TRBJ2-7 TRBV28
TGTGCCAGCAGCTTAGTGGCTTCTGGGGGCACACCCGGCATTCAGTACTTC CASSLVASGGTPGIQYF . . TRBJ2-4 TRBV7-9
TGTGCCAGCAGTGAAAGGGGAGGAGGATCACCCCTCCACTTT CASSERGGGSPLHF . . TRBJ1-6 TRBV6-1
TGTGCCAGCATGGAACAGGGGGGCACAGATACGCAGTATTTT CASMEQGGTDTQYF . TRBD1 TRBJ2-3 TRBV6-1
TGTGCCAGCAGGCAACCTCAGGGATCTGGCACTGAAGCTTTCTTT CASRQPQGSGTEAFF . . TRBJ1-1 TRBV2
TGTGCCAGCAAGACAGCCCAGACCGGGGAGCTGTTTTTT CASKTAQTGELFF . . TRBJ2-2 TRBV6-1
TGTGCCAGCAGCTCGACGACGGCGGACTATGGCTACACCTTC CASSSTTADYGYTF . . TRBJ1-2 TRBV5-4
TGTGCCAGCAGCTTAAATGCCCAGACTGAAGCTTTCTTT CASSLNAQTEAFF . . TRBJ1-1 TRBV7-3
TGTGCCAGCAGTGAGACAGGGGATGAAAAACTGTTTTTT CASSETGDEKLFF . TRBD1 TRBJ1-4 TRBV6-1
TGCGCCAGCAGCTTGGCGGGTGTCGGCTCAGATACGCAGTATTTT CASSLAGVGSDTQYF once . TRBJ2-3 TRBV5-1
TGTGCCAGTAGCCCGCCAGGGGGGTTTTTTGGGAAAAACTATGGCTACACCTTC CASSPPGGFFGKNYGYTF once TRBD1 TRBJ1-2 TRBV19
TGTGCCATCAGTGAGTCGGGGGCCTTTACAGGGTCGCGGCCAGAATCTGGAAACACCATATATTTT CAISESGAFTGSRPESGNTIYF . . TRBJ1-3 TRBV10-3
TGTGCCAGCTCTCTCAAACGGGAGACCCAGTACTTC CASSLKRETQYF . . TRBJ2-5 TRBV18
TGCGCCAGCAGCTTGGGGGGCTACAGCTACGAGCAGTACTTC CASSLGGYSYEQYF . . TRBJ2-7 TRBV5-1
TGCAGTGCTGGCCAGGATTACGAGCAGTACTTC CSAGQDYEQYF . . TRBJ2-7 TRBV20-1
TGCGCCAGCACTAGAACGCCCAGCGGGGGGACCTACACCGGGGAGCTGTTTTTT CASTRTPSGGTYTGELFF once TRBD2 TRBJ2-2 TRBV5-1
TGCGCCACCTCTACAGGCGACGCACCTGGCGGGGAGCTGTTTTTT CATSTGDAPGGELFF . . TRBJ2-2 TRBV5-1
TGTGCCAGCAGCCAAGCTGACAGGGGGCAGGGCTACACCTTC CASSQADRGQGYTF few TRBD1 TRBJ1-2 TRBV14